The present TCR beta chain was sequenced within a study of identical twins. General study findings and limits: Without tracking the same donors, conclusions rested on cross-sectional statistical analysis. The presence of invariant MAIT and iNKT cells could partly confound analyses of zero-insertion sequences.

It was template switching that added a universal primer site, and there were unique molecular identifiers on the cDNA. TCRdb processed the 5' RACE reads anew with MiXCR; each CDR3 protein has one entry. Here the sample spans about 240,000 distinct CDR3 sequences, roughly a tenth being singletons. In its sample, this clonotype was seen many times. Antigen: not known. CDR3 size: 14 residues. V was trimmed by 3 bases and J by 5 bases, leaving 13 bases between them. Germline CDR1 is MNHEY and CDR2 is SMNVEV (reference sequence). This clonotype was sampled from a man in his forties or fifties in good health. The V call is TRBV27, the J call TRBJ2-5, with D tentatively TRBD2 (6 bases). Sequenced: memory T cells sorted from blood. Here the CDR3 DNA reads TGTGCCAGCAGTTTTTCGCGGGGCCTGGAGACCCAGTACTTC. Translating gives CASSFSRGLETQYF.